These 14 T cell receptor beta chains came from one sample sequenced in a study of T-cell reconstitution after alpha-beta-depleted transplantation in children. Construction of the TCRbeta library involved unique molecular identifiers. TCRdb reanalysed the PCR reads using MiXCR and keeps one entry per CDR3 protein. Of hundreds of thousands of distinct CDR3 sequences in the sample, about 25% were seen once. Sequenced here: PBMCs, sampled before TCRalphabeta/CD19-depleted stem cell transplant. The receptors derive from a girl aged 2 to 9 with Fanconi anemia, due to receive a stem cell transplant.

This clonotype was observed a few times. This rearrangement joins TRBV20-1 to TRBJ2-1, with D possibly being TRBD2 (6 bases). The CDR3 is 12 residues long. Germline CDR1 DFQATT, CDR2 SNEGSKA (reference sequence). In DNA, the CDR3 is TGCAGCGGACCGGGACTCGTCAATGAGCAGTTCTTC. Its protein is CSGPGLVNEQFF.

This clonotype was seen only a few times. The chain links TRBV25-1 to TRBJ1-3; 8 bases fit TRBD1. Looked up from germline, CDR1 is MGHDK and CDR2 is SYGVNS. With 2 bases clipped from V and 8 bases from J, the junction kept 11 bases outside the gene matches. CDR3 size: 16 residues. The CDR3 region has the DNA TGTGCCAGCAGTGAAGAAAGGGCAGGGGGCATATACACCATATATTTT. Its protein product is CASSEERAGGIYTIYF.

This clonotype was detected ten times or more. The J gene is TRBJ2-1, the V gene TRBV6-5, with 11 bases matching TRBD2. There are 17 residues in the CDR3. V lost 5 bases, J lost 2 bases, and 8 bases stayed unmatched. The germline CDR1 and CDR2 sequences are MNHEY and SVGAGI. CDR3 sequence reads: CASSTSLAGDPYNEQFF. In nucleotides, the CDR3 is TGTGCCAGCAGTACCTCACTAGCGGGGGATCCCTACAATGAGCAGTTCTTC.

The chain carries TRBV11-2 and TRBJ2-1, with 10 bases identical to TRBD2. CDR1 SGHAT and CDR2 FQNNGV come from the germline V gene. The CDR3 length is 13 residues. V shed 2 bases, J shed 12 bases, and the junction held 4 bases outside the gene matches. CDR3 nucleotide sequence: TGTGCCAGCAGCTTATCCTCTAGCGGGAGGCAGTTCTTC. It is translated as CASSLSSSGRQFF. Full variable domain (rest looked up from reference TRBV11-2 and TRBJ2-1): EAGVAQSPRYKIIEKRQSVAFWCNPISGHATLYWYQQILGQGPKLLIQFQNNGVVDDSQLPKDRFSAERLKGVDSTLKIQPAKLEDSAVYLCASSLSSSGRQFFGPGTRLTVL.

This clonotype was observed at least ten times. This chain joins TRBV12-3 or TRBV12-4 and TRBJ1-5; D not resolved. The V end was cut by 2 bases, the J end by 5 bases, with 16 bases between. The CDR3 runs to 16 residues. CDR3 nucleotides: TGTGCCAGCAGTTTATTCCCCTCATTCGAATATCAGCCCCAGCATTTT. This gives the protein CASSLFPSFEYQPQHF.

This clonotype showed up many times. The gene calls are TRBV6-5 and TRBJ2-7, with 8 bases matching TRBD2. After removal of 4 bases from V and 5 bases from J, the junction contained 7 bases not matched to a gene. The CDR3 totals 14 residues. Per germline, CDR1 MNHEY and CDR2 SVGAGI. The CDR3 region has the DNA TGTGCCAGCAGTTCCCCGGGACTAGTACACGAGCAGTACTTC. Translation: CASSSPGLVHEQYF.

V usage is TRBV6-5 and J usage is TRBJ1-5, with TRBD1 matching 8 bases. CDR3 length: 18 residues. Trimming took 2 bases from V and 2 from J; bases not matched to a gene: 11. The V gene's germline CDR1 is MNHEY and CDR2 SVGAGI. Written as DNA, the CDR3 is TGTGCCAGCAGTTACCCACTAAGACAGGGGTCAGGCAATCAGCCCCAGCATTTT. Protein: CASSYPLRQGSGNQPQHF.

This chain connects TRBV27 to TRBJ2-2, with TRBD2 identical over 13 bases. Looked up from germline, CDR1 is MNHEY and CDR2 is SMNVEV (reference sequence). This CDR3 has 18 residues. The trim removed 0 bases at V and 6 bases at J, leaving 7 bases unmatched. The CDR3 sequence: CASSLSSLLAGGAGELFF. The CDR3 bases are TGTGCCAGCAGTTTATCGTCCTTACTAGCGGGAGGGGCCGGGGAGCTGTTTTTT.

The J gene is TRBJ2-5, the V gene TRBV28; D gene unclear. The CDR3 spans 12 residues. CDR1 and CDR2 from the germline V gene are MDHEN and SYDVKM. The V end lost 8 bases, the J end lost 9 bases, and 16 bases lay between the germline ends. The chain's CDR3 is CASGLGLVAQYF. Written as DNA, the CDR3 is TGTGCCAGCGGATTGGGGTTGGTGGCCCAGTACTTC. Using reference TRBV28 and TRBJ2-5 for the parts outside the CDR3, the full variable domain is DVKVTQSSRYLVKRTGEKVFLECVQDMDHENMFWYRQDPGLGLRLIYFSYDVKMKEKGDIPEGYSVSREKKERFSLILESASTNQTSMYLCASGLGLVAQYFGPGTRLLVL.

This clonotype has a handful of counts. V gene TRBV5-1 combines with J gene TRBJ2-7; 9 nucleotides align to TRBD2. The ends lost 5 bases at V and 6 bases at J; junction bases unmatched: 12. From germline, CDR1 is SGHRS and CDR2 YFSETQ. This CDR3 is built from 15 residues. CDR3 DNA sequence: TGCGCCAGCAGTGGTAATAGCGGGAGCCGAGGCGAGCAGTACTTC. As protein: CASSGNSGSRGEQYF.

The table lists this clonotype with many counts. The chain joins TRBV29-1 to TRBJ2-5; TRBD2 aligns across 8 bases. The germline V gene encodes CDR1 SQVTM and CDR2 ANQGSEA. The CDR3 consists of 14 residues. The V gene end was trimmed by 4 bases and the J gene end by 3 bases; junction bases not matched to a gene: 7. The chain's CDR3 is CSVVAGSIKETQYF. For the CDR3, the DNA is TGCAGCGTTGTAGCGGGGAGCATTAAAGAGACCCAGTACTTC.

The rearrangement uses TRBV25-1 and TRBJ2-7; 16 bases line up with TRBD2. This CDR3 comprises 22 residues. The V gene end was trimmed by 1 base and the J gene end by 2 bases; junction bases not matched to a gene: 17. Per the germline V gene, CDR1 is MGHDK and CDR2 is SYGVNS. The CDR3 region has the DNA TGTGCCAGCAGTGAATTTTTCCCCCGACAGGGACTAGCGGGAGGGCCCACCTACGAGCAGTACTTC. It specifies CASSEFFPRQGLAGGPTYEQYF.

The chain carries TRBV4-2 and TRBJ2-1; TRBD2 aligns across 8 bases. The CDR3 is made up of 19 amino acids. From germline, CDR1 is LGHNA and CDR2 YNFKEQ. The trim removed 0 bases at V and 0 bases at J, leaving 10 bases unmatched. The CDR3 spells CASSQEPGLGLSSYNEQFF. The CDR3 bases are TGTGCCAGCAGCCAAGAGCCGGGACTAGGGTTGAGCTCCTACAATGAGCAGTTCTTC.

This clonotype occurred many times. V usage is TRBV29-1 and J usage is TRBJ1-2; D gene ambiguous. The CDR3 is 16 amino acids. Per germline, CDR1 SQVTM and CDR2 ANQGSEA. The V gene lost 5 bases and the J gene lost 8 bases, with 27 bases spanning the gap. This CDR3 reads CSVHHSLREPFRGYTF. CDR3 DNA: TGCAGCGTTCACCATTCACTGAGAGAGCCCTTTCGGGGCTACACCTTC.